What follows are 8 T cell receptor beta chains derived from one specimen sequenced in a study of beta chain features in type 1 diabetes. Of the isolated RNA, all was reverse transcribed, and so the sequenced material was expressed TCRB transcripts. Data came from immunoSEQ multiplex PCR; TCRdb stores just in-frame clones and leaves some out. The table has fewer than 550,000 clones, about 10% seen once. Sequencing was performed on naive CD4+ T cells from blood. These receptors all stem from a woman aged 18 to 35 in good health.

This clone showed up just a few times. The chain has TRBV6-4 and TRBJ2-3; D gene unclear. Trimming pared 2 bases from V and 4 bases from J, leaving 7 bases between. The germline gives CDR1 MRHNA, CDR2 SNTAGT. This CDR3 contains 13 residues. CDR3 sequence: CASSDGQADTQYF. CDR3 bases: TGTGCCAGCAGTGACGGGCAGGCAGATACGCAGTATTTT.

This clone was seen ten or more times. The rearrangement joins TRBV29-1 to TRBJ2-1; no reliable D call. Germline CDR1 reads SQVTM; CDR2 reads ANQGSEA. The CDR3 consists of 9 residues. Trimming removed 3 bases at V and 6 bases at J, with 0 bases between. The CDR3 DNA follows: TGCAGCGTTGACAATGAGCAGTTCTTC. Its protein is CSVDNEQFF.

Of note for this clone: A junction boundary mismatches the germline segment, possibly from a read error. The CDR3 DNA reads as TGTGCCAGCAGCTTACCCGGGACCAACACAGATTTT. It codes for CASSLPGTNTDF. This sequence joins TRBV5-4 and TRBJ2-3; TRBD1 or TRBD2 may be the D gene (5 bases each). Germline V lookup: CDR1 SGHNT, CDR2 YYREEE (reference sequence). The CDR3 is 12 amino acids.

The chain combines TRBV6-5 with TRBJ2-3, with 8 bases aligning to TRBD1. Looked up from germline, CDR1 is MNHEY and CDR2 is SVGAGI. After removal of 4 bases from V and 2 bases from J, the junction contained 8 bases not matched to a gene. The CDR3 contains 16 residues. The CDR3 region is CASSLFRGPFTDTQYF. In nucleotides, the CDR3 is TGTGCCAGCAGTTTATTCAGGGGGCCCTTCACAGATACGCAGTATTTT.

V is TRBV7-2 and J is TRBJ2-1; 7 bases map to TRBD1. Trimming removed 5 bases from V and 9 bases from J; junction bases left unmatched: 4. The CDR3 is 12 amino acids. Germline V gives CDR1 SGHTA, CDR2 FQGNSA. The CDR3 bases are TGTGCCAGCAGCCTCGGGACAGCTGAGCAGTTCTTC. Its protein product is CASSLGTAEQFF.

This clone turned up a few times. The rearrangement links TRBV12-5 to TRBJ2-2; possibly TRBD2 for D (5 bases). V dropped 6 bases and J dropped 1 base, with 6 bases sitting between them. The CDR3 totals 13 residues. CDR1 is LGHNT and CDR2 is FRNRAP in the germline V gene. For the CDR3, the DNA is TGTGCTAGTGGCGAGGGGAACACCGGGGAGCTGTTTTTT. This gives the protein CASGEGNTGELFF. Variable domain in full (rest from reference TRBV12-5 and TRBJ2-2): DARVTQTPRHKVTEMGQEVTMRCQPILGHNTVFWYRQTMMQGLELLAYFRNRAPLDDSGMPKDRFSAEMPDATLATLKIQPSEPRDSAVYFCASGEGNTGELFFGEGSRLTVL.

The table lists this clone with a few counts. V gene TRBV29-1 combines with J gene TRBJ1-1, with 9 bases aligning to TRBD1. The CDR3 sequence is 13 residues long. V trimming: 3 bases; J trimming: 4 bases; junction bases outside the gene matches: 3. CDR1 and CDR2 (germline): SQVTM, ANQGSEA. The CDR3 loop reads CSVEATGGTEAFF. The CDR3 DNA reads as TGCAGCGTTGAGGCGACAGGGGGCACTGAAGCTTTCTTT.

The V gene is TRBV7-3, the J gene TRBJ1-6; maybe TRBD1 (5 bases). Per the germline V gene, CDR1 is SGHTA and CDR2 is FQGTGA. The CDR3 runs to 15 residues. Trimming pared 2 bases from V and 8 bases from J, leaving 13 bases between. The CDR3 DNA sequence: TGTGCCAGCAGCTTATCCCCAGGGACGGATTCACCCCTCCACTTT. Translating it yields CASSLSPGTDSPLHF.